The present TCR beta chain was sequenced within a study of blood T cell repertoires in COVID-19. Whole-study context: Acute and convalescent COVID-19 specimens originated in the United States, Italy and Spain.

This clone showed up just a few times. Data came from immunoSEQ multiplex PCR; TCRdb stores just in-frame clones and leaves some out. The sample contains approximately 200,000 clones, about four fifths of which appear only once. V shed 3 bases, J shed 10 bases, and the junction held 1 base outside the gene matches. The CDR3 is 14 amino acids. Germline V gene lookup returns CDR1 LNHDA and CDR2 SQIVND (reference sequence). The rearrangement joins TRBV19 to TRBJ1-6; 12 bases match TRBD1. The clonotype was recovered from a woman aged 80 or older with acute or convalescent COVID-19. Sample: peripheral blood. The CDR3 sequence: CASSIGTGGSPLHF. Here the CDR3 DNA reads TGTGCCAGTAGTATTGGGACAGGGGGCTCACCCCTCCACTTT.